This entry lists 22 T cell receptor beta chains sequenced from one sample in a study of cytomegalovirus exposure and HLA in healthy donors. It was with 60 Vbeta and 13 Jbeta primers that the PCR ran. Profiling relied on immunoSEQ multiplex PCR, and the TCRdb table lists in-frame clones only, not all of them. The sample consists of fewer than 150,000 clones, around 83% of them appearing once. Sequenced input: PBMCs. The source of these receptors is a woman aged 25 to 39 in good health and CMV-seropositive.

The chain uses TRBV4-1 and TRBJ2-7; D unresolved. CDR1 is MGHRA and CDR2 is YSYEKL in the germline V gene. The CDR3 runs to 12 residues. Trimming took 3 bases from V and 5 from J, leaving 8 bases between them. CDR3 region: CASSHTSDEQYF. The CDR3 DNA reads as TGCGCCAGCAGCCACACAAGTGACGAGCAGTACTTC.

This clone was detected only a few times. The rearrangement joins TRBV7-2 to TRBJ1-5; D may be TRBD1 (6 bases). V was trimmed by 5 bases and J by 0 bases, leaving 14 bases between them. The CDR3 is made up of 16 amino acids. CDR1 is SGHTA and CDR2 is FQGNSA in the germline V gene. As DNA, the CDR3 is TGTGCCAGCAGCGAATGGGGGGGGGCTAGCAATCAGCCCCAGCATTTT. It codes for CASSEWGGASNQPQHF.

This clone was counted only a few times. The CDR3 protein is CAYDRAWETQYF. In DNA, the CDR3 is TGTGCCTATGACAGGGCGTGGGAGACCCAGTACTTC. The chain has TRBV30 and TRBJ2-5, with 7 bases fitting TRBD1. This CDR3 region has 12 residues. Trimming at V came to 7 bases and at J to 5 bases, leaving 7 bases not matched to a gene. Germline-derived CDR1 and CDR2 are GTSNPN and SVGIG (reference sequence).

This clone is a singleton in its sample. The chain joins TRBV29-1 to TRBJ2-5, with 8 bases lining up with TRBD1. The tail of the sequence fits TRBJ2-7 better, so the J call may be wrong. CDR3 length: 14 residues. CDR1 is SQVTM and CDR2 is ANQGSEA in the germline V gene. The CDR3, as DNA: TGCAGCGTTGGGTGGGGGACAGGAGCCTACGAGCAGTACTTC. It encodes CSVGWGTGAYEQYF.

The J gene is TRBJ1-5, the V gene TRBV19, with 10 bases lining up with TRBD1. V lost 3 bases to trimming and J lost 6 bases; unmatched junction nucleotides: 5. The CDR3 covers 15 residues. Per the germline V gene, CDR1 is LNHDA and CDR2 is SQIVND (reference sequence). The CDR3 here is CASSIWTGGPQPQHF. In DNA form, the CDR3 reads TGTGCCAGTAGTATCTGGACAGGGGGACCTCAGCCCCAGCATTTT.

This chain uses TRBV20-1 with TRBJ2-5, with unresolved D. The tail of the sequence fits TRBJ2-7 better, so the J call may be wrong. CDR3 length equals 11 residues. Germline CDR1 and CDR2: DFQATT and SNEGSKA (reference sequence). DNA for the CDR3: TGCAGTGCTAGAGACTTCTACGAGCAGTACTTC. Encoded protein: CSARDFYEQYF.

The rearrangement uses TRBV28 and TRBJ1-2; perhaps TRBD1 as D (6 bases). This CDR3 spans 13 amino acids. Germline loops: CDR1 MDHEN, CDR2 SYDVKM. Trimming pared 7 bases from V and 6 bases from J, leaving 15 bases between. In DNA form, the CDR3 reads TGTGCCAGCACCTCGGGGGGGACAAATGGCTACACCTTC. Translating gives CASTSGGTNGYTF.

The chain has TRBV15 and TRBJ2-7; D is unclear. Trimming removed 1 base at V and 2 bases at J, with 6 bases between. The CDR3 contains 13 residues. Germline V gene sequence: CDR1 LNHNV, CDR2 YYDKDF (reference sequence). CDR3 sequence: CATSRVPAYEQYF. CDR3 coding DNA: TGTGCCACCAGCAGAGTTCCGGCCTACGAGCAGTACTTC.

This clone was seen a handful of times. The rearrangement links TRBV4-2 to TRBJ2-7, with a weak D call TRBD2 (6 bases). The CDR3 extends over 14 amino acids. The germline gives CDR1 LGHNA, CDR2 YNFKEQ. Trimming removed 3 bases from V and 2 bases from J, with 11 bases in between. The CDR3 sequence is CASSQEEGTYEQYF. The CDR3 region has the DNA TGTGCCAGCAGCCAGGAGGAGGGAACCTACGAGCAGTACTTC.

V is TRBV19 and J is TRBJ2-4, with 12 bases fitting TRBD2. This CDR3 has 16 amino acids. The germline CDR1 and CDR2 sequences are LNHDA and SQIVND (reference sequence). Unmatched junction bases numbered 11, after V lost 5 bases and J lost 9 bases. CDR3 nucleotides: TGTGCCAGTAGTCCCAGCAGGACTAGCGGGACGAGCATTCAGTACTTC. It yields the protein CASSPSRTSGTSIQYF.

The chain links TRBV5-1 to TRBJ2-5; the match to TRBD1 covers 8 bases. Trimming took 1 base from V and 7 from J; bases not matched to a gene: 6. Per the germline V gene, CDR1 is SGHRS and CDR2 is YFSETQ. The CDR3 spans 14 residues. In nucleotides, the CDR3 is TGCGCCAGCAGCTTGATACAGGGGGAGGTGACCCAGTACTTC. The encoded protein is CASSLIQGEVTQYF.

The chain recombines TRBV7-2 with TRBJ1-3; D unclear. V was pared by 3 bases and J by 4 bases, with 10 bases between. Germline CDR1 is SGHTA and CDR2 is FQGNSA. The length of the CDR3 is 14 residues. CDR3 sequence reads: CASSFRPTGNTIYF. CDR3 coding DNA: TGTGCCAGCAGCTTTCGCCCAACAGGAAACACCATATATTTT.

This chain joins TRBV5-1 and TRBJ1-3; TRBD1 is a possible D gene (5 bases). Per the germline V gene, CDR1 is SGHRS and CDR2 is YFSETQ. Trimming removed 0 bases at V and 1 base at J, with 17 bases between. The CDR3 spans 18 residues. As DNA, the CDR3 is TGCGCCAGCAGCTTGGAAGGGGCTAGGGTGGAGTCTGGAAACACCATATATTTT. It translates to CASSLEGARVESGNTIYF.

The chain couples TRBV9 to TRBJ2-2, with D maybe TRBD2 (6 bases). The V gene's germline CDR1 is SGDLS and CDR2 YYNGEE. The CDR3 is made up of 16 amino acids. V shed 5 bases and J shed 0 bases, with 14 bases lying between them. In DNA form, the CDR3 reads TGTGCCAGCAGTGTTGGCGGGACGGCGAACACCGGGGAGCTGTTTTTT. Its protein product is CASSVGGTANTGELFF.

This chain links TRBV5-6 with TRBJ1-3, with D unclear. Germline V gives CDR1 SGHDT, CDR2 YYEEEE. Trimming took 0 bases from V and 9 from J, leaving 7 bases between them. This CDR3 is 12 amino acids long. The CDR3 spells CASSLDRGTIYF. The CDR3 DNA reads as TGTGCCAGCAGCTTGGACCGGGGCACCATATATTTT.

The chain recombines TRBV10-3 with TRBJ2-2; TRBD1 might be the D (5 bases). V was shortened by 5 bases and J by 6 bases, with 16 bases between the two germline ends. Germline V gene lookup returns CDR1 ENHRY and CDR2 SYGVKD. CDR3 size: 15 residues. The CDR3 coding sequence is TGTGCCATCAGTCCAAGAGATACAGGAGCCGGGGAGCTGTTTTTT. Amino acids: CAISPRDTGAGELFF.

V usage is TRBV28 and J usage is TRBJ2-7, with 10 positions matching TRBD2. V was clipped by 4 bases and J by 3 bases; unmatched bases: 9. The CDR3 length is 16 residues. Germline-derived CDR1 and CDR2 are MDHEN and SYDVKM. The DNA for the CDR3 is TGTGCCAGCAGTTCCACGGGCAGCGGGGGGGGCTACGAGCAGTACTTC. It is translated as CASSSTGSGGGYEQYF.

This chain connects TRBV27 to TRBJ2-4, with 7 bases lining up with TRBD2. The J segment lost 1 base and the V segment lost 5 bases, leaving 11 bases of the junction unmatched. Germline V lookup: CDR1 MNHEY, CDR2 SMNVEV (reference sequence). This CDR3 has 17 amino acids. The CDR3 nucleotides read TGTGCCAGCAGTAACCCTCCGGGGGACTATGCCAAAAACATTCAGTACTTC. Encoded protein: CASSNPPGDYAKNIQYF.

This sequence joins TRBV27 and TRBJ1-1; D is perhaps TRBD1 (6 bases). The V gene lost 7 bases and the J gene lost 4 bases, with 16 bases spanning the gap. In germline, CDR1 is MNHEY, CDR2 SMNVEV (reference sequence). The CDR3 is 14 amino acids. The DNA of the CDR3 is TGTGCCAGCACTCCGGGGGGGGCGGGCACTGAAGCTTTCTTT. Translated, it gives CASTPGGAGTEAFF.

This clone appeared once. The V and J genes are TRBV9 and TRBJ2-5, with TRBD1 as a possible D gene (7 bases). The J call may be wrong; the DNA end is better matched by TRBJ2-7. CDR3 length: 14 amino acids. CDR1 is SGDLS and CDR2 is YYNGEE in the germline V gene. The CDR3 is CASNLGGGSYEQYF. The DNA for the CDR3 is TGTGCCAGCAACCTTGGAGGGGGCAGCTACGAGCAGTACTTC.

The chain has TRBV4-1 and TRBJ1-2; possible D gene TRBD1, 5 bases. The ends were cut back, 0 bases at V and 4 bases at J, with 15 bases in the middle. The CDR3 covers 16 residues. Germline V CDR1 and CDR2: MGHRA, YSYEKL. CDR3 protein: CASSQESVGEGYGYTF. The CDR3 region has the DNA TGCGCCAGCAGCCAAGAAAGTGTAGGGGAGGGCTATGGCTACACCTTC.

The chain links TRBV5-1 to TRBJ2-5, with 8 bases lining up with TRBD1. The closer fit of TRBJ2-7 to the DNA end suggests the J call may be wrong. The germline V gene encodes CDR1 SGHRS and CDR2 YFSETQ. This CDR3 is 14 amino acids long. The CDR3 coding sequence is TGCGCCAGCATGACAGGGGTAGGGGACTCCGAGCAGTACTTC. This translates into CASMTGVGDSEQYF.